This T cell receptor (beta chain) was found in a study of blood T cell repertoires in COVID-19. Study at large: There were acute and convalescent COVID-19 samples, and they came from the United States, Italy and Spain.

Sequencing used immunoSEQ multiplex PCR; TCRdb keeps in-frame clones, though not all of them. The sample consists of some 150,000 clones, approximately 81% of them appearing once. This CDR3 has 16 amino acids. The germline V gene encodes CDR1 SGDLS and CDR2 YYNGEE. V was clipped by 7 bases and J by 2 bases, with 19 bases between them. Sequenced sample: peripheral blood. This sequence joins TRBV9 and TRBJ1-5; D is undetermined. The TCR comes from a middle-aged man with acute or convalescent COVID-19. CDR3 sequence (DNA): TGTGCCAGCGGGGAGGGTACCATGGGTGGCAATCAGCCCCAGCATTTT. Protein: CASGEGTMGGNQPQHF.